One sample yielded the 18 T cell receptor beta chains listed below, sequenced in a study of CXCR3-negative and CXCR3-positive naive CD8 T cells. Through 5' RACE with UMI labels, the TRB cDNA libraries were prepared. TCRdb re-called the 5' RACE reads; every CDR3 protein appears as one record, without DNA. The sample data list some 130,000 distinct CDR3 sequences. Material for sequencing was naive CXCR3- CD8+ T cells from blood. Subset reported: CD45RO-CCR7+CD27+CD95- naive CD8+ T cells lacking CXCR3 (TNR3-). The origin of the receptors is a human donor in good health. Some clones in this sample may be carry-over from other donors' samples.

The chain uses TRBV7-3 and TRBJ2-1; the TCRdb D gene call, TRBD1, has no DNA to confirm it. CDR3 length: 14 residues. CDR1 is SGHTA, CDR2 FQGTGA, per germline. This CDR3 reads CASSLGGGYNEQFF.

V usage is TRBV5-1 and J usage is TRBJ2-1; the D gene TCRdb calls, TRBD2, cannot be checked with no DNA. There are 16 residues in the CDR3. The germline V gene encodes CDR1 SGHRS and CDR2 YFSETQ. The CDR3 here is CASSLRLAGSYNEQFF.

The chain carries TRBV6-6 and TRBJ2-1. This CDR3 has 14 amino acids. From germline, CDR1 is MNHNY and CDR2 SVGAGI (reference sequence). Here the CDR3 reads CASSYSITYNEQFF.

The chain uses TRBV2 and TRBJ2-1; the D gene TCRdb calls, TRBD2, cannot be checked with no DNA. This CDR3 has 16 amino acids. Germline CDR1 is SNHLY and CDR2 is FYNNEI. The CDR3 sequence: CASRSQASGRIYEQFF.

The chain joins TRBV5-6 to TRBJ2-3. The V gene's germline CDR1 is SGHDT and CDR2 YYEEEE. The CDR3 spans 12 residues. The CDR3 protein is CASSSLPDTQYF.

The J gene is TRBJ2-7, the V gene TRBV4-3; TCRdb returns TRBD1, unconfirmable since there is no DNA. This CDR3 region has 18 residues. Germline assignment: CDR1 LGHNA and CDR2 YSLEER. CDR3 residues: CASSQELGQGMLTYEQYF.

CDR3 residues: CASSSAARGNQPQHF. The V and J genes are TRBV7-9 and TRBJ1-5; TCRdb's assignment of TRBD1 cannot be checked, as there is no DNA. The CDR3 length is 15 residues. Germline V gene sequence: CDR1 SEHNR, CDR2 FQNEAQ (reference sequence). Based on the CDR3 plus reference TRBV7-9 and TRBJ1-5, the full variable domain is DTGVSQNPRHKITKRGQNVTFRCDPISEHNRLYWYRQTLGQGPEFLTYFQNEAQLEKSRLLSDRFSAERPKGSFSTLEIQRTEQGDSAMYLCASSSAARGNQPQHFGDGTRLSIL.

The genes are TRBV20-1 and TRBJ2-5; the D gene TCRdb calls, TRBD1, cannot be checked with no DNA. CDR3 size: 12 residues. Germline V gene lookup returns CDR1 DFQATT and CDR2 SNEGSKA (reference sequence). Here the CDR3 reads CSARREGETQYF.

V gene TRBV28 combines with J gene TRBJ2-2; TCRdb designates TRBD2, a call that cannot be tested without DNA. CDR3 length: 15 residues. Per germline, CDR1 MDHEN and CDR2 SYDVKM. This chain's CDR3 is CASSFGTRRTGELFF.

The chain links TRBV6-2 or TRBV6-3 to TRBJ2-1; TCRdb returns TRBD2, unconfirmable since there is no DNA. The CDR3 is made up of 13 amino acids. CDR1 and CDR2 (germline): MNHEY, SVGEGT. CDR3 protein: CASRVSGGEEQFF.

The V gene is TRBV10-3, the J gene TRBJ1-5. The CDR3 runs to 17 residues. Looked up from germline, CDR1 is ENHRY and CDR2 is SYGVKD. CDR3 sequence: CAISESRLSGGNQPQHF.

This chain links TRBV14 with TRBJ2-3; the TCRdb call, TRBD2, lacks DNA for checking. The CDR3 totals 15 residues. Germline V gives CDR1 SGHDN, CDR2 FVKESK. CDR3 residues: CASSQETSGTDTQYF. The full variable domain, rest sourced from reference TRBV14 and TRBJ2-3, is EAGVTQFPSHSVIEKGQTVTLRCDPISGHDNLYWYRRVMGKEIKFLLHFVKESKQDESGMPNNRFLAERTGGTYSTLKVQPAELEDSGVYFCASSQETSGTDTQYFGPGTRLTVL.

This chain links TRBV25-1 with TRBJ1-2. Germline V gene data show CDR1 as MGHDK and CDR2 as SYGVNS. This CDR3 comprises 11 residues. The CDR3 loop reads CASSEMGLHTF.

The rearrangement links TRBV12-3 or TRBV12-4 to TRBJ1-4; TCRdb proposes TRBD1, but this gene call is untestable without DNA. The CDR3 is made up of 16 amino acids. CDR3 sequence reads: CASSLAWDGVNEKLFF.

The chain recombines TRBV9 with TRBJ2-2; TCRdb's D call, TRBD2, is unchecked because there is no DNA. Germline CDR1 is SGDLS and CDR2 is YYNGEE. The CDR3 length is 16 residues. The CDR3 protein is CASSASGGPNTGELFF.

CDR3: CASSPGTSGRTYEQYF. The chain has TRBV11-2 and TRBJ2-7; TCRdb's assignment of TRBD2 cannot be checked, as there is no DNA. This CDR3 comprises 16 residues. CDR1 and CDR2 from the germline V gene are SGHAT and FQNNGV.

The chain employs TRBV7-7 and TRBJ1-1. The germline V gene encodes CDR1 SSHAT and CDR2 FNYEAQ (reference sequence). This CDR3 region has 13 residues. The CDR3 here is CASSTTLNTEAFF. The full variable domain, with the rest looked up from reference TRBV7-7 and TRBJ1-1, is GAGVSQSPRYKVTKRGQDVTLRCDPISSHATLYWYQQALGQGPEFLTYFNYEAQPDKSGLPSDRFSAERPEGSISTLTIQRTEQRDSAMYRCASSTTLNTEAFFGQGTRLTVV.

V gene TRBV7-8 combines with J gene TRBJ2-2; TCRdb picks TRBD1, but there is no DNA to check that call. The CDR3 is 15 amino acids. Per the germline V gene, CDR1 is SGHVS and CDR2 is FQNEAQ. CDR3 loop: CASRTNRGFAGELFF.